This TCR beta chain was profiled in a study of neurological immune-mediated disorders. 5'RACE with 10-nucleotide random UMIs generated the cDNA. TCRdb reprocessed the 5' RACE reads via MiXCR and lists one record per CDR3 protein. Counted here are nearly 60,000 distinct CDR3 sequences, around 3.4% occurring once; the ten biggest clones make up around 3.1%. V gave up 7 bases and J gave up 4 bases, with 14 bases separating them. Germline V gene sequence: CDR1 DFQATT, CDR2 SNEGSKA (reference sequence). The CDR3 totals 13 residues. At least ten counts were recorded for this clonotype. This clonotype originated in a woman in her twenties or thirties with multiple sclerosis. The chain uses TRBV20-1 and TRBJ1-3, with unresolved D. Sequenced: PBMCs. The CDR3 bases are TGCAGTGTCCTTTGGGCGAAGGGAAACACCATATATTTT. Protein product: CSVLWAKGNTIYF.